This is a list of T cell receptor beta chains from one sample in a study of blood T cell repertoires in COVID-19. The repertoire was sequenced with immunoSEQ multiplex PCR; TCRdb's copy has only in-frame clones and lacks some. The sample has around 430,000 clones, 88% seen once. The sample taken for sequencing was peripheral blood. All receptors come from a woman aged 45-59 years with COVID-19, enrolled during active disease. Both conserved end residues are part of each CDR3. D genes are given only for firm matches. Size tells how often a clone was seen (once, few, many) or the class of an expanded clone, and some rows leave it out.

DNA: TGCGCCAGCACCTCGGGACTAGCGGGGGGTAATGAGCAGTTCTTC; CDR3: CASTSGLAGGNEQFF; size: -; J: TRBJ2-1; V: TRBV5-1; D: TRBD2
DNA: TGTGCCAGCAGCCTTACAGGGGGCCGCAATCAGCCCCAGCATTTT; CDR3: CASSLTGGRNQPQHF; size: -; J: TRBJ1-5; V: TRBV5-6; D: TRBD1
DNA: TGCGCCAGCAGCTTGGGAAGGGGCTCTGGAAACACCATATATTTT; CDR3: CASSLGRGSGNTIYF; size: -; J: TRBJ1-3; V: TRBV5-1; D: -
DNA: TGTGCCAGCAGTGAACAGGGTTTTTCGCGCGATGAGGTCTTC; CDR3: CASSEQGFSRDEVF; size: -; J: TRBJ2-1; V: TRBV2; D: -
DNA: TGTGCCAGCAGGAGACAAGGCCCTACGGCCACTGAAGCTTTCTTT; CDR3: CASRRQGPTATEAFF; size: -; J: TRBJ1-1; V: TRBV27; D: -
DNA: TGTGCCAGCAGCCATTCAGGGTTTGGGGAGACCCAGTACTTC; CDR3: CASSHSGFGETQYF; size: -; J: TRBJ2-5; V: TRBV3-1/TRBV3-2; D: -
DNA: TGTGCCAGTAGTACCGCCGGGACAGGGGAGTTTGGCTACACCTTC; CDR3: CASSTAGTGEFGYTF; size: -; J: TRBJ1-2; V: TRBV19; D: TRBD1
DNA: TGTGCCAGCAGCCTCGACAGGTTAGGAAACACCATATATTTT; CDR3: CASSLDRLGNTIYF; size: -; J: TRBJ1-3; V: TRBV3-1/TRBV3-2; D: -
DNA: TGTGCCAGCAGCCCTGACAGGGCTGGTTCACCCCTCCACTTT; CDR3: CASSPDRAGSPLHF; size: -; J: TRBJ1-6; V: TRBV5-4; D: TRBD1
DNA: TGTGCCAGCAGCCCCCATTGGGCGGGATCCTACAATGAGCAGTTCTTC; CDR3: CASSPHWAGSYNEQFF; size: -; J: TRBJ2-1; V: TRBV9; D: -
DNA: TGTGCCAGCAGCCCCGGACAGGGAGGCGGCTATGGCTACACCTTC; CDR3: CASSPGQGGGYGYTF; size: few; J: TRBJ1-2; V: TRBV3-1/TRBV3-2; D: TRBD1